This is a list of T cell receptor beta chains from one sample in a study of T cells in Graves' hyperthyroidism and ophthalmopathy. TCRdb re-derived calls from the multiplex PCR reads in MiXCR, one entry per CDR3 protein. This table holds fewer than 900,000 distinct CDR3 sequences, around 20% found once. Sequencing was carried out using blood. The receptors were gathered from a woman aged 45-65 years with Graves' hyperthyroidism that later progressed to Graves' ophthalmopathy. CDR3s include the opening cysteine and the closing phenylalanine or tryptophan. Fields, in order: V gene, D gene, J gene, clone size, CDR3 DNA, CDR3 protein. The D gene is left open where the match is weak. Clone size appears in some rows only: once, few, many, or a class for an expanded clone.

V: TRBV16; D: .; J: TRBJ1-1; size: few; DNA: TGTGCCAGCAGCCAATTGGGTCAGATGAACACTGAAGCTTTCTTT; CDR3: CASSQLGQMNTEAFF
V: TRBV19; D: TRBD1; J: TRBJ1-2; size: .; DNA: TGTGCCAGTAGTATAAGTCCCGGGACAGGGGGCTCTGGCTACACCTTC; CDR3: CASSISPGTGGSGYTF
V: TRBV15; D: .; J: TRBJ1-1; size: few; DNA: TGTGCCACCTCTGGATGGGGCGTTCGGAACACTGAAGCTTTCTTT; CDR3: CATSGWGVRNTEAFF
V: TRBV5-6; D: .; J: TRBJ2-2; size: few; DNA: TGTGCCAGCAGCTTGGGGGATCACGGGGAGCTGTTTTTT; CDR3: CASSLGDHGELFF
V: TRBV12-3/TRBV12-4; D: TRBD1; J: TRBJ1-5; size: many; DNA: TGTGCCAGCAGTGGAGACAGGGGTAATCAGCCCCAGCATTTT; CDR3: CASSGDRGNQPQHF
V: TRBV3-1; D: .; J: TRBJ2-2; size: few; DNA: TGTGCCAGCAGCCAAGAAGTGTTGAACACCGGGGAGCTGTTTTTT; CDR3: CASSQEVLNTGELFF
V: TRBV7-3; D: .; J: TRBJ1-1; size: .; DNA: TGTGCCAGCAGCCCAGGGACCTCCAACACTGAAGCTCTCTTT; CDR3: CASSPGTSNTEALF
V: TRBV6-1; D: .; J: TRBJ1-1; size: few; DNA: TGTGCCAGCAGCCGGGGGAACAGGGCGGACACTGAAGCTTTCTTT; CDR3: CASSRGNRADTEAFF
V: TRBV28; D: TRBD1; J: TRBJ2-3; size: few; DNA: TGTGCCTCCTGTCGGGGACAGGGGGAAGCGGATACGCAGTATTTT; CDR3: CASCRGQGEADTQYF
V: TRBV4-1; D: .; J: TRBJ1-1; size: .; DNA: TGCGCCAGCAGCCAGACTCACGCGGGCTTCCTCGAAGCTTTCTTT; CDR3: CASSQTHAGFLEAFF
V: TRBV20-1; D: .; J: TRBJ1-2; size: many; DNA: TGCAGTGCTAGTGACGGGGGAGGAAGCTACACCTTC; CDR3: CSASDGGGSYTF
V: TRBV3-1; D: TRBD1; J: TRBJ1-1; size: many; DNA: TGTGCCAGCAGCCAACTTCAGGGGGTGACTGAAGCTTTCTTT; CDR3: CASSQLQGVTEAFF
V: TRBV7-9; D: .; J: TRBJ1-6; size: .; DNA: TGTGCCAGCAGCTTAGGTTTCTCGGGGATTTCACCCCTCCACTTT; CDR3: CASSLGFSGISPLHF
V: TRBV7-8; D: TRBD1; J: TRBJ1-1; size: few; DNA: TGTGCCAGCAGCTTAGTCGGGACAGGGAGCACTGAAGCTTTCTTT; CDR3: CASSLVGTGSTEAFF
V: TRBV12-3/TRBV12-4; D: TRBD2; J: TRBJ2-7; size: .; DNA: TGTGCCAGCCGCGGCGGGAGGCGCTACGAGCAGTACTTC; CDR3: CASRGGRRYEQYF
V: TRBV19; D: .; J: TRBJ2-1; size: .; DNA: TGTGCCAGTACCTCAGAATTAGCGGATGACAATGAGCAGTTCTTC; CDR3: CASTSELADDNEQFF
V: TRBV3-1; D: TRBD2; J: TRBJ2-7; size: .; DNA: TGTGCCAGCAGCCACCTAGCCTTGCGGGGGGGAGGCGAGCAGTACTTC; CDR3: CASSHLALRGGGEQYF
V: TRBV7-2; D: TRBD2; J: TRBJ2-2; size: few; DNA: TGTGCCAGCAGCCCTGGGACTAGCGGGGGGTTGAACACCGGGGAGCTGTTTTTT; CDR3: CASSPGTSGGLNTGELFF
V: TRBV2; D: .; J: TRBJ1-6; size: many; DNA: TGTGCCAGCAGGGAGGTGGCGACTTCACCCCTCCACTTT; CDR3: CASREVATSPLHF
V: TRBV9; D: .; J: TRBJ1-2; size: .; DNA: TGTGCCAGCAGCGTAGGCGGCAGGGCTTATGGCTACACCTTC; CDR3: CASSVGGRAYGYTF
V: TRBV5-5; D: TRBD1; J: TRBJ1-2; size: .; DNA: TGTGCCAGCAGCTTAAAGGGGACAGGGGATCTTTATGGCTACACCTTC; CDR3: CASSLKGTGDLYGYTF
V: TRBV28; D: TRBD1; J: TRBJ2-1; size: .; DNA: TGTGCCAGCAGGGGGACAGGGGGGGACAATGAGCAGTTCTTC; CDR3: CASRGTGGDNEQFF
V: TRBV6-1; D: TRBD1; J: TRBJ2-1; size: .; DNA: TGTGCCAGCAGAACCGGGACAGGGGGCTACAATGAGCAGTTCTTC; CDR3: CASRTGTGGYNEQFF
V: TRBV19; D: .; J: TRBJ2-1; size: .; DNA: TGTGCCAGTAGTATGGGGCCGCCCTACAATGAGCAGTTCTTC; CDR3: CASSMGPPYNEQFF
V: TRBV5-1; D: .; J: TRBJ1-1; size: many; DNA: TGCGCCAGCAGCTTGACGGGTGCGTACACTGAAGCTTTCTTT; CDR3: CASSLTGAYTEAFF
V: TRBV3-1; D: .; J: TRBJ2-2; size: many; DNA: TGTGCCAGCAGCCATGGAACCGGGGAGCTGTTTTTT; CDR3: CASSHGTGELFF
V: TRBV4-1; D: TRBD1; J: TRBJ1-1; size: .; DNA: TGCGCCAGCAGCCACGGACAGGTCGGGACTGAAGCTTTCTTT; CDR3: CASSHGQVGTEAFF
V: TRBV3-1; D: .; J: TRBJ2-3; size: many; DNA: TGTGCCAGCAGCCAATTTGCCGGGGATACGCAGTATTTT; CDR3: CASSQFAGDTQYF
V: TRBV18; D: TRBD1; J: TRBJ1-1; size: few; DNA: TGTGCCAGCTCACCAACGGGACAGGGGCCGAAAAGTAGCACTGAAGCTTTCTTT; CDR3: CASSPTGQGPKSSTEAFF
V: TRBV10-3; D: .; J: TRBJ1-5; size: .; DNA: TGTGCCATCAGTGATGCAGGGAGCAATCAGCCCCAGCATTTT; CDR3: CAISDAGSNQPQHF
V: TRBV6-1; D: .; J: TRBJ2-7; size: .; DNA: TGTGCCAGCAGAGCAGGGGGGCAGGTTGCCTACGAGCAGTACTTC; CDR3: CASRAGGQVAYEQYF
V: TRBV18; D: .; J: TRBJ2-3; size: many; DNA: TGTGCCAGCTCACCAATCGCGGTACTATACACAGATACGCAGTATTTT; CDR3: CASSPIAVLYTDTQYF
V: TRBV14; D: TRBD1; J: TRBJ1-4; size: few; DNA: TGTGCCAGCAGCCTACTGGCAGGGGGAAATAATGAAAAACTGTTTTTT; CDR3: CASSLLAGGNNEKLFF
V: TRBV5-1; D: TRBD2; J: TRBJ2-1; size: many; DNA: TGCGCCAGCAGCCTTTCTAGCGGGGGGTTTTACAATGAGCAGTTCTTC; CDR3: CASSLSSGGFYNEQFF
V: TRBV7-3; D: TRBD2; J: TRBJ2-1; size: .; DNA: TGTGCCAGCAGCTTACGGGCGGCGGGGGGCCAAAATGAGCAGTTCTTC; CDR3: CASSLRAAGGQNEQFF
V: TRBV20-1; D: .; J: TRBJ2-7; size: many; DNA: TGCAGTGCCTGGAATCGGGGGCCGCGCGAGCAGTACTTC; CDR3: CSAWNRGPREQYF
V: TRBV5-1; D: .; J: TRBJ2-7; size: .; DNA: TGCGCCAGCAGCTTGGAGTTCTGGGGACCCCCCTACGAGCAGTACTTC; CDR3: CASSLEFWGPPYEQYF
V: TRBV30; D: .; J: TRBJ2-5; size: many; DNA: TGTGCCTGGAGTGTACTTGGGGACGTCCAAGAGACCCAGTACTTC; CDR3: CAWSVLGDVQETQYF
V: TRBV20-1; D: .; J: TRBJ1-4; size: .; DNA: TGCAGTGCTCCCTTAGTCGGGGGCACAAATGAAAAACTGTTTTTT; CDR3: CSAPLVGGTNEKLFF
V: TRBV24-1; D: TRBD2; J: TRBJ2-4; size: .; DNA: TGTGCCACCAGTGATTTCGGGGGGGGCACCGAGAACATTCAGTACTTC; CDR3: CATSDFGGGTENIQYF
V: TRBV6-2/TRBV6-3; D: .; J: TRBJ2-1; size: .; DNA: TGTGCCAGCAGTTACTCGATAGGAGTCAATGAGCAGTTCTTC; CDR3: CASSYSIGVNEQFF
V: TRBV20-1; D: .; J: TRBJ2-3; size: .; DNA: TGCAGTGCTAGACAATACATGGGGCCAGATACGCAGTATTTT; CDR3: CSARQYMGPDTQYF
V: TRBV20-1; D: .; J: TRBJ1-2; size: .; DNA: TGCAGTGCTAGAGAAACAGGGACTTGGGGTGGCTACACCTTC; CDR3: CSARETGTWGGYTF
V: TRBV3-1; D: .; J: TRBJ2-2; size: .; DNA: TGTGCCAGCAGCCAAGGAACCAGGGTAGGCACCGGGGAGCTGTTTTTT; CDR3: CASSQGTRVGTGELFF
V: TRBV9; D: .; J: TRBJ2-1; size: many; DNA: TGTGCCAGCAGCCCCTCCTACAATGAGCAGTTCTTC; CDR3: CASSPSYNEQFF
V: TRBV15; D: .; J: TRBJ1-2; size: .; DNA: TGTGCCACCAGCACCCCGGGGAGGGGCGGGAATGGCTACACCTTC; CDR3: CATSTPGRGGNGYTF
V: TRBV19; D: .; J: TRBJ1-5; size: .; DNA: TGTGCCAGTAGTATACAGGTATATAGCAATCAGCCCCAGCATTTT; CDR3: CASSIQVYSNQPQHF
V: TRBV14; D: .; J: TRBJ2-1; size: few; DNA: TGTGCCAGCAGCCAACGGGACCTGGCATACAATGAGCAGTTCTTC; CDR3: CASSQRDLAYNEQFF
V: TRBV6-1; D: .; J: TRBJ1-1; size: .; DNA: TGCGCCAGCAGTGACCCTGTGGAGGGGAAAGGGCGCATGAACACTGAAGCTTTCTTT; CDR3: CASSDPVEGKGRMNTEAFF
V: TRBV7-9; D: TRBD1; J: TRBJ1-5; size: .; DNA: TGTGCCAGCAGCATACAGGGGGGCCAGCCCCAGCATTTT; CDR3: CASSIQGGQPQHF
V: TRBV20-1; D: TRBD2; J: TRBJ2-1; size: few; DNA: TGCAGTGCTGGTCGAGCGGGGTCGTACAATGAGCAGTTCTTC; CDR3: CSAGRAGSYNEQFF
V: TRBV30; D: TRBD2; J: TRBJ2-3; size: .; DNA: TGTGCCTGGAGAATCGGCGGGGGATGGTCAGATACGCAGTATTTT; CDR3: CAWRIGGGWSDTQYF